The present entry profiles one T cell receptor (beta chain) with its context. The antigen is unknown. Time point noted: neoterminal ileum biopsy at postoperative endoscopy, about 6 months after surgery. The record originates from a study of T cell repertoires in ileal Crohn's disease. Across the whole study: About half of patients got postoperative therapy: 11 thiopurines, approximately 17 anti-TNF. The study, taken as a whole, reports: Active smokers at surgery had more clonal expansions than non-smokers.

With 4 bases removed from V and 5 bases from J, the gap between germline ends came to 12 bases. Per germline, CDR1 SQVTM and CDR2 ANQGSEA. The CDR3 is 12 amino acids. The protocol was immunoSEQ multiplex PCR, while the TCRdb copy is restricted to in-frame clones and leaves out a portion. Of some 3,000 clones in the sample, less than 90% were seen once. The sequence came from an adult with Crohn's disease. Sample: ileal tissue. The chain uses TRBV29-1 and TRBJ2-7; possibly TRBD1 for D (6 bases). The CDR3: CSVGDNKDEQYF. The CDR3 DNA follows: TGCAGCGTTGGGGACAACAAGGACGAGCAGTACTTC.